This TCR beta chain is from a study of blood T cell repertoires in COVID-19 (dated by TCRdb to the early 2020s). In terms of the full investigation: Collaborator samples came from the United States, Italy and Spain and covered acute and convalescent phases of COVID-19. The material from the prospective study consisted of cDNA or gDNA derived from T cells, B-cell-depleted T cells, or PBMCs. Subjects who had been exposed to COVID-19, were actively infected with it, or had recovered from it provided the deeply sampled blood TCRbeta repertoires that made up the dataset. A freely available public database, intended as a resource for researchers studying the immune response to SARS-CoV-2, is where the repertoires were released. The samples were drawn from the first 160 participants of the ongoing ImmuneRACE study and from under 1,500 subjects provided by 6 global collaborators. Nearly every sample came with metadata listing a de-identified subject ID, COVID-19 status, age in years and sex. Where HLA class I and class II types were available, the types were taken from metadata supplied by the sample provider, not from assay-based typing. The investigation overall reported the following: The amount of clinical and demographic metadata varied by source and participant and was provided uncurated.

Compared with germline, V lacks 3 bases and J lacks 7 bases; bases without a gene match: 9. The CDR3, cysteine through phenylalanine, is 14 amino acids long. Only the CDR3 region is kept as DNA, spanning 42 bases read in frame from base 1. The germline V gene (reference sequence) yields MNHEY for CDR1 and SMNVEV for CDR2. TCRbeta CDR3 regions were amplified from genomic DNA using the immunoSEQ Assay, a bias-controlled multiplex PCR. On the study's bioinformatics: The number of nucleated cells in each sample was estimated from the amplification of reference gene primers within the assay. To quantify the absolute abundance of each unique TCRbeta CDR3 rearrangement, sequence reads were collapsed and filtered. For each sample, productive Simpson clonality was calculated by taking the square root of Simpson's diversity index across productive rearrangements. Entries here come from immuneACCESS through TCRdb and include only in-frame sequences with V and J called. Some clones fail to appear in such tables; in the studies checked, an unresolved V gene covers under half of the shortfall, and the cause of the remainder is unknown. V, J and clone size are those of that table, while D and trimming were read from the DNA. Counted in this sample were fewer than 300,000 clones; approximately 91% of them appeared once. Jointly, the top ten make up about 2.2% of the sample.

One collaborating source in Seattle enrolled patients during active infection and followed them longitudinally through the course of disease. The collaborating institutions used their own protocols to collect whole blood in K2EDTA tubes. For TCRbeta analysis, collaborator samples were shipped as frozen whole blood, as isolated PBMCs, or as DNA extracted from either sample type. As to this clone: Its antigen has not been determined. No quality values exist for individual bases; no much larger clone is one base distant.

Sequences were obtained from peripheral blood. The source is a woman in her thirties with COVID-19, enrolled during active disease. The sequence links TRBV27 to TRBJ2-7; 7 junctional bases match TRBD1. The CDR3 region reads CASSFVGQEIEQYF. In nucleotide form, the sequence is TGTGCCAGCAGTTTTGTAGGACAGGAGATAGAGCAGTACTTC.